Sequencing of this TCR beta chain was carried out in a study of blood T cell repertoires in COVID-19 (dated by TCRdb to about 2020). About the study as a whole: Samples from collaborators originated in the United States, Italy and Spain and spanned both the acute and convalescent phases of COVID-19. The material from the prospective study consisted of cDNA or gDNA derived from T cells, B-cell-depleted T cells, or PBMCs. Subjects who had been exposed to COVID-19, were actively infected with it, or had recovered from it provided the deeply sampled blood TCRbeta repertoires that made up the dataset. The repertoires were made available in a free public database intended to serve as a resource for research on the immune response to SARS-CoV-2. Samples came from the ongoing ImmuneRACE study (first 160 participants) plus 1,254 subjects from 6 global collaborators. Sample metadata almost always included a de-identified subject ID, COVID-19 status, age in years and sex. Where HLA class I and class II types were available, the types were taken from metadata supplied by the sample provider, not from assay-based typing. Results the study describes overall, beyond this receptor: How much clinical and demographic metadata was included differed by source and by participant, and the metadata was provided uncurated.

Each collaborating institution followed its own protocols to collect whole blood in K2EDTA tubes. Collaborator samples were shipped for TCRbeta analysis as frozen whole blood, isolated PBMCs, or DNA extracted from either sample type. TCRbeta CDR3 regions were amplified from genomic DNA using the immunoSEQ Assay, a bias-controlled multiplex PCR. In the source study's methods: The number of nucleated cells in each sample was estimated from the amplification of reference gene primers within the assay. Sequence reads were collapsed and filtered to measure the absolute abundance of every unique TCRbeta CDR3 rearrangement. Productive Simpson clonality was computed per sample as the square root of Simpson's diversity index over productive rearrangements. This immuneACCESS table, as held by TCRdb, lists in-frame sequences with V and J called but not all clones. Of the missing ones, under half trace to an unresolved V gene in checked studies; the others have no known cause. That table gives V, J and clone size, and the DNA gave D and trimming. Within this sample are more than 90,000 clones, with around 90% of them counted one time only. The top ten hold roughly 8.2% of the sample.

From V the trimming removes 4 bases and from J it removes 9 bases, while the gene matches leave 9 bases of the junction unaccounted for. Counted from cysteine to phenylalanine, this CDR3 has 15 amino acids. Only the CDR3 region is kept as DNA, spanning 45 bases read in frame from base 1. From a lookup of the germline V gene, CDR1 and CDR2 are MDHEN and SYDVKM. Comments on this clone: It lacks a known antigen. The record has no base qualities; no much larger clone is one base away.

The source of this sequence is a human donor in a cohort sampled during active COVID-19. Source material: peripheral blood. The chain employs TRBV28 and TRBJ1-6; 7 middle bases align to TRBD1. The CDR3 region has the sequence CASSSIDRDGSPLHF. The DNA is as follows: TGTGCCAGCAGTTCAATCGACAGGGACGGTTCACCCCTCCACTTT.